These T cell receptor beta chains were read from a single sample in a study of blood T cell repertoires in COVID-19. Using immunoSEQ multiplex PCR, the repertoire was profiled, and TCRdb retains in-frame clones only, with some absent. The table has about 190,000 clones, 70% to 85% seen once. Sequencing was performed on peripheral blood. The source is a woman in her fifties or sixties with acute or convalescent COVID-19. CDR3s leave out the opening cysteine and the closing phenylalanine or tryptophan. The order of the fields is V gene, CDR3 length, clone size, CDR3 protein. Rows give clone size only sometimes, using once, few, many, or a class for an expanded clone.

TRBV28 | 12 | . | ASSPTGPPGELF
TRBV5-1 | 11 | . | ASSLGPDWPYT
TRBV18 | 13 | . | ASSPDRPPSDTQY
TRBV5-8 | 13 | . | ASSFTGFMNTEAF
TRBV6-5 | 13 | . | ASSYMAGRNQPQH
TRBV20-1 | 10 | few | SASQTANEQF
TRBV6-4 | 14 | . | ASSPHFSGGAYEQY
TRBV19 | 11 | . | ASNKGHEQPQH
TRBV28 | 13 | . | ASSFPGTAGNTIY
TRBV30 | 12 | . | AWSRTGGETEAF
TRBV10-3 | 13 | . | AISERDSMNTEAF
TRBV25-1 | 15 | . | ASSETSGSLAGETQY
TRBV6-6 | 12 | . | ASSYGTAKDGYT
TRBV6-5 | 10 | . | ASSYRPGGYT
TRBV6-1 | 14 | . | ASSDPQQNYNSPLH
TRBV27 | 12 | . | ASSLSMTGAGYT
TRBV5-1 | 14 | . | ASSLEKTGSNTEAF
TRBV4-1 | 14 | . | ASSQDKGAATDTQY
TRBV2 | 13 | . | ASSGNRQKNTEAF
TRBV4-3 | 12 | . | ASSQDRGGYGYT
TRBV30 | 10 | once | AWSSGPYEQY
TRBV9 | 14 | . | ASSEPGQGVSGELF
TRBV5-8 | 13 | . | ASSRRTGQYQPQH
TRBV2 | 14 | . | ASSEALGGGVSPLH
TRBV19 | 13 | . | AARTGHQLNTEAF
TRBV6-4 | 15 | . | ASSHPTLTGGLNIQY
TRBV19 | 15 | . | ASSRNPGLQGTGELF
TRBV18 | 12 | once | ASSRSGTDSPLH
TRBV6-4 | 14 | . | ASSPDPTGKVYGYT
TRBV30 | 13 | . | AWSRRGAPTDTQY
TRBV6-2/TRBV6-3 | 10 | . | ASSLRGYGYT
TRBV11-2 | 12 | . | ASSKDGGYYEQY
TRBV3-1/TRBV3-2 | 14 | few | ASSLAGAGRSGELF
TRBV19 | 18 | few | ASGVGDGTSGRYVSYEQY
TRBV28 | 14 | . | ASSTRSPGSGYEQY
TRBV7-9 | 11 | few | ASTYSGNTEAF
TRBV7-2 | 12 | . | ASSFDRAGTEAF
TRBV2 | 12 | . | ASSSQGSGYGYT
TRBV6-5 | 11 | once | ASSYAVYTEAF
TRBV6-5 | 13 | . | ASRGLVVAGPEQY
TRBV13 | 11 | once | ASSLGQGYEQY
TRBV4-3 | 15 | . | ASSERVAGGSYNEQF